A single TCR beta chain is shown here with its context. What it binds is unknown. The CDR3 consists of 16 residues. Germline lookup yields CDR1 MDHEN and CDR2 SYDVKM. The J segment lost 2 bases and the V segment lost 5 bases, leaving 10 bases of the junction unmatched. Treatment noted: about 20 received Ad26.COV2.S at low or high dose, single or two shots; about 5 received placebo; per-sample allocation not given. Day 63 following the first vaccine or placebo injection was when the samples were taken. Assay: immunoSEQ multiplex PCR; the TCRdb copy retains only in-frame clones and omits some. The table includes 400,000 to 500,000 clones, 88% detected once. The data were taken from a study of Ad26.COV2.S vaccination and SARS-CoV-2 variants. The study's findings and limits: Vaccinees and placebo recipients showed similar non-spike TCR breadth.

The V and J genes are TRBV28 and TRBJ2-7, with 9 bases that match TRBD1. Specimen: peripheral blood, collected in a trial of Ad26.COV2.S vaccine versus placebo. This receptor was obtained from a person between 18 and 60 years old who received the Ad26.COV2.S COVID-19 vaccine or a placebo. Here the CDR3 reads CASSTHRGRRAYEQYF. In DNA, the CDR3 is TGTGCCAGCAGTACTCACAGGGGGCGCCGGGCCTACGAGCAGTACTTC.